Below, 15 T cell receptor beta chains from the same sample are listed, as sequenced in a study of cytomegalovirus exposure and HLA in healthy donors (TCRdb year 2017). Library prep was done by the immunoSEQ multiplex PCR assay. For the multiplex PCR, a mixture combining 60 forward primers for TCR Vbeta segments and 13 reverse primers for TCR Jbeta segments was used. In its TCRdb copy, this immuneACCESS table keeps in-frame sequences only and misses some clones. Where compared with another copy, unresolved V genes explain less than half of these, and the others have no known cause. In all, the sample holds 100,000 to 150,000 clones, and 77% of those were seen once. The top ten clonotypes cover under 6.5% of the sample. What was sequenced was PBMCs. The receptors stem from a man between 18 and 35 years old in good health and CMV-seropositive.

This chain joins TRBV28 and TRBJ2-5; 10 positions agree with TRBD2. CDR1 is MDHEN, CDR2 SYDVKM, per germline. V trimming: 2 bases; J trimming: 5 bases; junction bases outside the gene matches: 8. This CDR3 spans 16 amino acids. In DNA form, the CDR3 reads TGTGCCAGCAGTTTAACCGCTAGCGGGGGAGGGGAGACCCAGTACTTC. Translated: CASSLTASGGGETQYF.

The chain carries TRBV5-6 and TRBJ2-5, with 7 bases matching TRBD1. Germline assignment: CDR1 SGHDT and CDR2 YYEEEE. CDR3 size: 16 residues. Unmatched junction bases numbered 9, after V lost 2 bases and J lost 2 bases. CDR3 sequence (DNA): TGTGCCAGCAGCTTTTCGCCCTCGGACAGGCAAGAGACCCAGTACTTC. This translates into CASSFSPSDRQETQYF. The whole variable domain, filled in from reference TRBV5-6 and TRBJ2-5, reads DAGVTQSPTHLIKTRGQQVTLRCSPKSGHDTVSWYQQALGQGPQFIFQYYEEEERQRGNFPDRFSGHQFPNYSSELNVNALLLGDSALYLCASSFSPSDRQETQYFGPGTRLLVL.

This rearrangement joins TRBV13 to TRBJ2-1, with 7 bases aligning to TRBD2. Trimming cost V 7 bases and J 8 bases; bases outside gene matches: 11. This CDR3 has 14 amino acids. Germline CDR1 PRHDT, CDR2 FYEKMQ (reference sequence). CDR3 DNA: TGTGCCAGCACACCCGAAGGTGCGGGAGATGAGCAGTTCTTC. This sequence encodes CASTPEGAGDEQFF.

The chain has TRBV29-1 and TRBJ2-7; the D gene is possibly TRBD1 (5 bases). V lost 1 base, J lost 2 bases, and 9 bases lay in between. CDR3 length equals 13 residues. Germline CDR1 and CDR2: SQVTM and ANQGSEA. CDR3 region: CSVEATETYEQYF. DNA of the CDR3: TGCAGCGTTGAAGCGACAGAGACCTACGAGCAGTACTTC.

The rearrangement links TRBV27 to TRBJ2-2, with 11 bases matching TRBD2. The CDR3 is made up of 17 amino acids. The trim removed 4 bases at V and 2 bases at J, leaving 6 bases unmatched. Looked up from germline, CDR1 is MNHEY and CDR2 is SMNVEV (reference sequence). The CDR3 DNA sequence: TGTGCCAGCAGTTGGGTGCGACTAGCGGGAAACACCGGGGAGCTGTTTTTT. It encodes CASSWVRLAGNTGELFF.

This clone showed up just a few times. The chain's CDR3 is CATREGRQPQHF. CDR3 nucleotides: TGTGCCACCAGGGAGGGTCGTCAGCCCCAGCATTTT. The genes are TRBV15 and TRBJ1-5; D unclear. Germline assignment: CDR1 LNHNV and CDR2 YYDKDF (reference sequence). The ends were cut back, 6 bases at V and 6 bases at J, with 9 bases in the middle. The CDR3 is 12 amino acids.

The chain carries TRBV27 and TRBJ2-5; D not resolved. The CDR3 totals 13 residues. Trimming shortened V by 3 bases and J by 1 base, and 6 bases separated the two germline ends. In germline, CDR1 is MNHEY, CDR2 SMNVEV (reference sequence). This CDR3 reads CASSFNTQETQYF. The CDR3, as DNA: TGTGCCAGCAGTTTCAACACCCAAGAGACCCAGTACTTC.

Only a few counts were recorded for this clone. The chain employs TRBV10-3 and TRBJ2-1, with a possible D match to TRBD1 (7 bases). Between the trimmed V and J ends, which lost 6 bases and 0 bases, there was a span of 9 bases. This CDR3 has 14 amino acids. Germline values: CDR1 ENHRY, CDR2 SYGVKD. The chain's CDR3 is CAISQGGSYNEQFF. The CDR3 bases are TGTGCCATCAGCCAGGGGGGCTCCTACAATGAGCAGTTCTTC.

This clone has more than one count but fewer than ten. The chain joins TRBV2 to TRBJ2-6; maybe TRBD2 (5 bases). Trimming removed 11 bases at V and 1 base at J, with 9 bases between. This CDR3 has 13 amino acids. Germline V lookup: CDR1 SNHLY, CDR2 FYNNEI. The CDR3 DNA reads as TGTGCCGGACTGAGTTCTGGGGCCAACGTCCTGACTTTC. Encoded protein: CAGLSSGANVLTF.

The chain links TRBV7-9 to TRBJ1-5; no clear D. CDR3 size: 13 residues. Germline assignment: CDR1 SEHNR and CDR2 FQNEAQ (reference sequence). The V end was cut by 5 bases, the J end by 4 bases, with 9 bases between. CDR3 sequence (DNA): TGTGCCAGCAGCCTCGTGGCTAATCAGCCCCAGCATTTT. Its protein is CASSLVANQPQHF.

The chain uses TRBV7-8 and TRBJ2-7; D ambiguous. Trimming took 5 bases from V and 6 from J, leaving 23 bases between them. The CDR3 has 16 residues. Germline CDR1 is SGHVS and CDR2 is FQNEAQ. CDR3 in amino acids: CASSPINGGERIEQYF. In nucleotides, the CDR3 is TGTGCCAGCAGCCCAATAAATGGCGGAGAGAGGATCGAGCAGTACTTC.

The CDR3: CASSSPGTGAYNEQFF. CDR3 coding DNA: TGTGCCAGTAGTTCCCCCGGGACAGGGGCCTACAATGAGCAGTTCTTC. The chain carries TRBV19 and TRBJ2-1, with 10 bases fitting TRBD1. CDR1 and CDR2 from the germline V gene are LNHDA and SQIVND (reference sequence). The junction had 6 bases not matched to a gene; V was cut back by 5 bases and J by 2 bases. This CDR3 spans 16 amino acids.

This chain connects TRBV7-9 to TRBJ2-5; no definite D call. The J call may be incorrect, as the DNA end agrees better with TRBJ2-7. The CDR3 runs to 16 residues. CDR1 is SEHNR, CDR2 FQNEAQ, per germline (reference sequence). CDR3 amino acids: CASSPPTDPRTYEQYF. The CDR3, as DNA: TGTGCCAGCAGCCCCCCTACAGACCCCAGAACCTACGAGCAGTACTTC.

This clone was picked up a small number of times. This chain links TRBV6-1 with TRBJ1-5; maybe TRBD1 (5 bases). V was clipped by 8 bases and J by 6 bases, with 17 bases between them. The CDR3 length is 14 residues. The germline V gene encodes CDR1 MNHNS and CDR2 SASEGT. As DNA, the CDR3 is TGTGCCAGCGGTCGGCAGGGAGGCGGTCAGCCCCAGCATTTT. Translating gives CASGRQGGGQPQHF.

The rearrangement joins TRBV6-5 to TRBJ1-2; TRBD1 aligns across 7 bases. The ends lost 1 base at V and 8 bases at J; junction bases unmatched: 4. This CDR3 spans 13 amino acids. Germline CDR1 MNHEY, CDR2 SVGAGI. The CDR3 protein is CASSYWAGGGYTF. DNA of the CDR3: TGTGCCAGCAGTTACTGGGCAGGGGGGGGCTACACCTTC.